This is a list of T cell receptor beta chains from one sample in a study of blood T cell repertoires in COVID-19. Produced via immunoSEQ multiplex PCR; TCRdb's table is partial and in-frame only. The sample holds 250,000 to 350,000 clones, about four fifths seen once. Material: peripheral blood. These receptors all come from a person aged 65 to 85 with COVID-19, enrolled during active disease. Both conserved end residues are part of each CDR3. D genes are given only for firm matches. The size field is filled for only some rows; it gives once, few, many or a size class.

-,TRBV18,-,TRBJ2-7,TGTGCCAGCTCACGACAACAGGGCTACGAGCAGTACTTC,CASSRQQGYEQYF
few,TRBV4-1,-,TRBJ2-2,TGCGCCAGCAGCCAGGCCGGGGTCTCAAACACCGGGGAGCTGTTTTTT,CASSQAGVSNTGELFF
once,TRBV7-9,-,TRBJ1-1,TGTGCCAGCAGCTTAGCCACGGGGGTGAACACTGAAGCTTTCTTT,CASSLATGVNTEAFF
-,TRBV5-1,-,TRBJ1-2,TGCGCCAGCAGCCCGGGTAGGGGTAGTCTTTCGTATGGCTACACCTTC,CASSPGRGSLSYGYTF
-,TRBV7-4,-,TRBJ2-7,TGTGCCAGCAGCTTTCGCGAGAACACGCAACAGGGCTCCTACGAGCAGTACTTC,CASSFRENTQQGSYEQYF
-,TRBV29-1,-,TRBJ1-2,TGCAGCGTTGAACCGGCGGGTAGTCATGGCTACACCTTC,CSVEPAGSHGYTF
-,TRBV3-1/TRBV3-2,-,TRBJ1-5,TGTGCCAGCAGCCAATTCGGTCGCAATCAGCCCCAGCATTTT,CASSQFGRNQPQHF
-,TRBV9,TRBD2,TRBJ2-1,TGTGCCAGCAGCGTAGCCAGCGGGGGGACCTACAATGAGCAGTTCTTC,CASSVASGGTYNEQFF
-,TRBV6-2/TRBV6-3,TRBD1,TRBJ1-5,TGTGCCAGCAGTTACGGGGGACAGGAGGTAAATTCGAATCAGCCCCAGCATTTT,CASSYGGQEVNSNQPQHF
few,TRBV13,-,TRBJ2-5,TGTGCCAGCAGCTTAGAGGAGGTGGAGACCCAGTACTTC,CASSLEEVETQYF
-,TRBV28,-,TRBJ2-7,TGTGCCAGCAGTTTACCCCTACCCCCATACGAGCAGTACTTC,CASSLPLPPYEQYF
-,TRBV9,TRBD2,TRBJ2-3,TGTGCCAGCAGCGTTACTAGCGGGGGGGCGAATACGCAGTATTTT,CASSVTSGGANTQYF
-,TRBV3-1/TRBV3-2,-,TRBJ1-1,TGTGCCAGCAGTCCAAAGACAGTGAACACTGAAGCTTTCTTT,CASSPKTVNTEAFF
-,TRBV6-5,TRBD1,TRBJ1-3,TGTGCCAGCAGTAGGACAGGGGATACTGGAAACACCATATATTTT,CASSRTGDTGNTIYF
-,TRBV28,TRBD1,TRBJ1-4,TGTGCCAGCAGTTTCCGGGGACAGGCGAATGAAAAACTGTTTTTT,CASSFRGQANEKLFF
-,TRBV4-1,TRBD2,TRBJ2-3,TGCGCCAGCAGCCTCCGAGGGGCTACTAGCGGGGGCACAGATACGCAGTATTTT,CASSLRGATSGGTDTQYF
-,TRBV7-2,-,TRBJ1-3,TGTGCCAGCAGCACTAACAGGGCTTCACTCTCTGGAAACACCATATATTTT,CASSTNRASLSGNTIYF
-,TRBV18,-,TRBJ2-7,TGTGCCAGCTCACCGTCCGGCGGCGGGATCAGAAACGAGCAGTACTTC,CASSPSGGGIRNEQYF
-,TRBV4-1,-,TRBJ1-5,TGCGCCAGCAGCGCCTTAGGGGGGGGGCGAGATCAGCCCCAGCATTTT,CASSALGGGRDQPQHF
-,TRBV10-3,-,TRBJ1-6,TGTGCCATCAACGGAGAAGGTGTTAATTCACCCCTCCACTTT,CAINGEGVNSPLHF
-,TRBV6-5,-,TRBJ1-1,TGTGCCAGCAGTCACCGGCGGGGGGCGGCTGAAGCTTTCTTT,CASSHRRGAAEAFF
-,TRBV3-1/TRBV3-2,-,TRBJ1-4,TGTGCCAGCAGCCAAGAGTGGTTTGGAGGGAGCATTAATGAAAAACTGTTTTTT,CASSQEWFGGSINEKLFF
-,TRBV7-2,-,TRBJ2-7,TGTGCCAGCAGCTTAGCCCCAGGGACTTCCTACGAGCAGTACTTC,CASSLAPGTSYEQYF
-,TRBV6-5,TRBD1,TRBJ2-2,TGTGCCAGCAGTTACGCGTCGGGACAGGGAGTGCTGTTTTTT,CASSYASGQGVLFF